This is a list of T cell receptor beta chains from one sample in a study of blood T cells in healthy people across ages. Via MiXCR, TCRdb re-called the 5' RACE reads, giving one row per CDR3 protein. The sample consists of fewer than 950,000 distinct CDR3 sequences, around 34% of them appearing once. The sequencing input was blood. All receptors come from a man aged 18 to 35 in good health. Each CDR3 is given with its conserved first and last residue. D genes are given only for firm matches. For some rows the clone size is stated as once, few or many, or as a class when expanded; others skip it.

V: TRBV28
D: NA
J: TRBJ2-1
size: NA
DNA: TGTGCCAGCAGTTTGATAGGGTTAGCCAAAAACATTCAGTTCTTC
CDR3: CASSLIGLAKNIQFF

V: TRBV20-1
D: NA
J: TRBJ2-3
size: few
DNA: TGCAGTGCTAAGCTAGCGCGGAAACTATCTAGCACAGATACGCAGTATTTT
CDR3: CSAKLARKLSSTDTQYF

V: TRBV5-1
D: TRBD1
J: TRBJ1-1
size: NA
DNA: TGCGCCAGCAGCTCGTGGACAGGGGGCGGCACTGAAGCTTTCTTT
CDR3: CASSSWTGGGTEAFF

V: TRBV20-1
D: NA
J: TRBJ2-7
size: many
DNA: TGCAGTGCTAGATCCGACTACGAGCAGTACTTC
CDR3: CSARSDYEQYF

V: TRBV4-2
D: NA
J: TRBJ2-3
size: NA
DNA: TGTGCCAGCAGCAAGGCGGCAGGAAGCACAGATACGCAGTATTTT
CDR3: CASSKAAGSTDTQYF

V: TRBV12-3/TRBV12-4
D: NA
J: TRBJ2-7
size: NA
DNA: TGTGCCAGCAGTTTTGGTCGGGGTTCCTACAATGAGCAGTACTTC
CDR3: CASSFGRGSYNEQYF

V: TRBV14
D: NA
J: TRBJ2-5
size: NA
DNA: TGTGCCAGCAGCCAAGTCGAGATAGCCCTCCAAGAGACCCAGTACTTC
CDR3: CASSQVEIALQETQYF

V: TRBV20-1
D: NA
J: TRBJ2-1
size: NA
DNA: TGCAGTGCTAGAGATTTTAGGGGTAGCTCCTACAATGAGCAGTTCTTC
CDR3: CSARDFRGSSYNEQFF

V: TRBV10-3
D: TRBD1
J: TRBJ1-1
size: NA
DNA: TGTGCCATCAGTGAGGCTAGATCCGGGACAGGAGGTCCTGAAGCTTTCTTT
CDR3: CAISEARSGTGGPEAFF

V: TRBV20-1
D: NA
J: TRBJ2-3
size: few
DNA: TGCAGTGCTAGAGATCCATTGGCCGCTGAGCAGTATTTT
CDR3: CSARDPLAAEQYF

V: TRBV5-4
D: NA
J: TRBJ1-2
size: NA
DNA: TGTGCCAGCAGCTTAAACGAAAACTATGGCTACACCTTC
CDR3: CASSLNENYGYTF

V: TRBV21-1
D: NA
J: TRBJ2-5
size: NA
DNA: TGTGCCAGCAGCAGGCGGGACAGGCAGGTCGGAGAGACCCAGTACTTC
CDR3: CASSRRDRQVGETQYF

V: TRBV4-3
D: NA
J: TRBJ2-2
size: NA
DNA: TGCGCCAGCAGCCGACAGGCCGGGGAGCTGTTTTTT
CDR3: CASSRQAGELFF

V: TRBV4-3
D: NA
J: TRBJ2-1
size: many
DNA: TGCGCCAGCAGCCAAGACCTAGGGGCCTACAATGAGCAGTTCTTC
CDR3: CASSQDLGAYNEQFF

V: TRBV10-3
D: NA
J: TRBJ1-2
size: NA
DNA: TGTGCCATCAGTATCCAGCTCACTAACTATGGCTACACCTTC
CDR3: CAISIQLTNYGYTF